These T cell receptor beta chains were read from a single sample in a study of Tregs in tolerant kidney transplant recipients. The protocol was immunoSEQ multiplex PCR, while the TCRdb copy is restricted to in-frame clones and leaves out a portion. The table lists about 240,000 clones, roughly 80% of them singletons. Sample: CD4+ T cells from blood. The receptors derive from a human donor in good health. CDR3s include the opening cysteine and the closing phenylalanine or tryptophan. The D gene is left open where the match is weak. Clone size is not always given. Where it is, it says once, few, many or a class for expanded clones.

>TRBV5-1|TRBJ2-7|-|many
TGCGCCAGCAGCTCCTTGACAGGTTCCTACGAGCAGTACTTC
CASSSLTGSYEQYF
>TRBV5-1|TRBJ2-1|TRBD2|-
TGCGCCACCCGAGAACTAGCGGGGAATGAGCAGTTCTTC
CATRELAGNEQFF
>TRBV7-9|TRBJ1-2|TRBD1|-
TGTGCCAGCAGCGTAACCGGGACAGGCTATGGCTACACCTTC
CASSVTGTGYGYTF
>TRBV7-8|TRBJ1-5|-|few
TGTGCCAGCAGCTTGAGGGACCTTAGCAATCAGCCCCAGCATTTT
CASSLRDLSNQPQHF
>TRBV19|TRBJ2-2|TRBD1|-
TGTGCCAGTACCGGACGGGACAGGGGGCTGGGCGGGGAGCTGTTTTTT
CASTGRDRGLGGELFF
>TRBV7-9|TRBJ2-1|-|-
TGTGCCGGAGGGGCATCACAGGGGTTTTATAATGAGCAGTTCTTC
CAGGASQGFYNEQFF
>TRBV2|TRBJ2-5|TRBD2|-
TGTGCCAGCATAGCGGGAGGGTACTCAGAGACCCAGTACTTC
CASIAGGYSETQYF
>TRBV6-1|TRBJ2-7|-|-
TGTGCCAGCAGTGAAGCGGGGAAAGCCTACGAGCAGTACTTC
CASSEAGKAYEQYF
>TRBV18|TRBJ1-1|-|-
TGTGCCAGCTCACCAAACCCACGGAGGAACACTGAAGCTTTCTTT
CASSPNPRRNTEAFF
>TRBV19|TRBJ2-7|TRBD1|-
TGTGCCAGTAGTCCTGACCGGGACAGGGGAACCTACGAGCAGTACTTC
CASSPDRDRGTYEQYF
>TRBV15|TRBJ1-4|-|-
TGTGCCACCAGCAGAGATCAAGGACGGATCAATGAAAAACTGTTTTTT
CATSRDQGRINEKLFF
>TRBV7-2|TRBJ1-2|-|-
TGTGCCAGCAGTCCCGGGACACAGTTTGGCTACACCTTC
CASSPGTQFGYTF
>TRBV10-3|TRBJ1-6|-|-
TGTGCCATCAGGGCCACTTGGGTTCCAGATTCACCCCTCCACTTT
CAIRATWVPDSPLHF
>TRBV11-3|TRBJ2-1|-|-
TGTGCCAGCAGCCAGAAAGGGGGAAGTTACAATGAGCAGTTCTTC
CASSQKGGSYNEQFF
>TRBV6-6|TRBJ1-2|-|-
TGTGCCAGCAGTTACTCGGTAGGGGATGGCTACACCTTC
CASSYSVGDGYTF
>TRBV10-1|TRBJ2-7|TRBD2|few
TGCGCCAGCAGTGAGGGGGCTAGCGGGTACGAGCAGTACTTC
CASSEGASGYEQYF
>TRBV11-3|TRBJ2-3|-|-
TGTGCCAGCAGCTTAGGGGGAACAGATACGCAGTATTTT
CASSLGGTDTQYF
>TRBV2|TRBJ2-3|-|-
TGTGCCAGATCATCAGGACGATTAGATACGCAGTATTTT
CARSSGRLDTQYF
>TRBV11-3|TRBJ2-1|TRBD2|-
TGTGCCAGCAGCTTAGAAAGCGGGAGGGGTGATGAGCAGTTCTTC
CASSLESGRGDEQFF
>TRBV27|TRBJ2-1|TRBD1|-
TGTGCCAGCAGCTCCCCTCAGGGGGCTGTGAATGAGCAGTTCTTC
CASSSPQGAVNEQFF
>TRBV18|TRBJ2-1|-|-
TGTGCCAGCTCACCAACCAGCGGAAGCAACCATGAGCAGTTCTTC
CASSPTSGSNHEQFF
>TRBV10-1|TRBJ2-6|-|-
TGCGCCAGCAGTGACTTCAGAAGATCGCAACAAAGTCGGGCCAACGTCCTGACTTTC
CASSDFRRSQQSRANVLTF
>TRBV19|TRBJ1-1|-|-
TGTGCCAGTAGATCACAGGTGAACACTGAAGCTTTCTTT
CASRSQVNTEAFF
>TRBV6-5|TRBJ1-2|-|-
TGTGCCAGCAGCCCGACAGTTCTCTATGGCTACACCTTC
CASSPTVLYGYTF
>TRBV6-1|TRBJ2-7|-|-
TGTGCCAGCAGACGGGACTTCTCGCGGTACGAGCAGTACTTC
CASRRDFSRYEQYF
>TRBV5-1|TRBJ1-1|-|-
TGCGCCAGCAGCCCCGTCGCGGCAGGGGCTGAAGCTTTCTTT
CASSPVAAGAEAFF
>TRBV7-9|TRBJ2-4|-|-
TGTGCCAGCAAAGGGAGAAAAAACATTCAGTACTTC
CASKGRKNIQYF
>TRBV5-8|TRBJ2-1|-|-
TGTGCCAGCAGCTTGGGACTAGTACGTGAGCAGTTCTTC
CASSLGLVREQFF
>TRBV7-6|TRBJ1-3|-|-
TGTGCCAGCAGCCAACAGGACCGCTCTGGAAACACCATATATTTT
CASSQQDRSGNTIYF
>TRBV5-1|TRBJ1-1|TRBD1|few
TGCGCCAGCAGCTGGGGGGGACAGCTGAACACTGAAGCTTTCTTT
CASSWGGQLNTEAFF
>TRBV2|TRBJ2-3|-|-
TGTGCCAGCAGTGAATTGGGGCTAGACAACACTGATACGCAGTATTTT
CASSELGLDNTDTQYF
>TRBV11-2|TRBJ2-3|-|-
TGTGCCACCTCCGGCGTAGATACGCAGTATTTT
CATSGVDTQYF
>TRBV18|TRBJ2-2|TRBD2|-
TGTGCCAGCTCACCACTAGCGGGAGGTTCGAACACCGGGGAGCTGTTTTTT
CASSPLAGGSNTGELFF
>TRBV5-6|TRBJ1-1|-|-
TGTGCCAGCAGCCTGGGCCCGAGGGGGAACACTGAAGCTTTCTTT
CASSLGPRGNTEAFF
>TRBV11-1|TRBJ1-1|-|few
TGTGCCAGCAGCTGGGGGGGTAGCACTGAAGCTTTCTTT
CASSWGGSTEAFF
>TRBV4-2|TRBJ1-4|-|once
TGTGCCAGCAGCCAAGATGCAAGAGGACCGTCTTTGGAAAAACTGTTTTTT
CASSQDARGPSLEKLFF
>TRBV6-4|TRBJ2-3|TRBD1|once
TGTGCCAGCAGCGCTAGGACAGGGGGCTTAGATACGCAGTATTTT
CASSARTGGLDTQYF
>TRBV18|TRBJ2-3|TRBD2|-
TGTGCCAGCTCACCCGCTAGCGGGAGCATGTCAGATACGCAGTATTTT
CASSPASGSMSDTQYF
>TRBV7-2|TRBJ2-3|TRBD1|-
TGTGCCAGCAGCACGTACAGGGGGCGGTCAGATACGCAGTATTTT
CASSTYRGRSDTQYF
>TRBV5-6|TRBJ2-3|-|-
TGTGCCAGCAGCTTGTTAGGGTCACGGACCACAGATACGCAGTATTTT
CASSLLGSRTTDTQYF
>TRBV5-6|TRBJ2-7|-|-
TGTGCCAGCAGCTTGTGGGGTCAGAAGGGGTTCTACGAGCAGTACTTC
CASSLWGQKGFYEQYF
>TRBV5-1|TRBJ2-7|-|-
TGCGCCAGCAGCTTGGTGGTGGATTCCTACGAGCAGTACTTC
CASSLVVDSYEQYF
>TRBV6-5|TRBJ2-5|-|-
TGTGCCAGCAGTGAGAAAGAGACCCAGTACTTC
CASSEKETQYF
>TRBV30|TRBJ1-1|-|-
TGTGCCTGGAAACTGGTTCGGGCAGCCGAAGCTTTCTTT
CAWKLVRAAEAFF
>TRBV19|TRBJ2-2|-|-
TGTGCCAGTAGTATTCTCAACACCGGGGAGCTGTTTTTT
CASSILNTGELFF
>TRBV7-2|TRBJ1-1|-|few
TGTGCCAGCAGCTTAGCCGGGACGGAGAACACTGAAGCTTTCTTT
CASSLAGTENTEAFF
>TRBV29-1|TRBJ1-2|TRBD1|once
TGCAGCGCTAGGGACAGCTATGGCTACACCTTC
CSARDSYGYTF
>TRBV11-2|TRBJ2-1|TRBD1|-
TGTGCCAGCAGCTATGACAGGGGCAATGAGCAGTTCTTC
CASSYDRGNEQFF
>TRBV7-6|TRBJ2-6|TRBD1|-
TGTGCCAGCAGCTCGGCGCCGGGACAGAGCTCTGGGGCCAACGTCCTGACTTTC
CASSSAPGQSSGANVLTF
>TRBV11-3|TRBJ1-1|-|-
TGTGCCAGCAGCTATTCCGGGACGGCGAACACTGAAGCTTTCTTT
CASSYSGTANTEAFF
>TRBV6-1|TRBJ1-2|-|-
TGTGCCAGCAGTGAAGCATGGAGGGGTCGTGGTTATGGCTACACCTTC
CASSEAWRGRGYGYTF